Below, 5 T cell receptor beta chains from the same sample are listed, as sequenced in a study of T cells in severe cutaneous drug reactions. TCR subtype-specific primers in iRepertoire multiplex PCR prepared libraries for bulk and single-cell sequencing. Each CDR3 protein gets one entry in TCRdb, which reprocessed the multiplex PCR reads and gives no DNA. The repertoire shows about 21,000 distinct CDR3 sequences; the top ten hold about 7.8%. The donors had carbamazepine-induced Stevens-Johnson syndrome or toxic epidermal necrolysis. Sequenced input: PBMCs. The origin of the receptors is a human donor with toxic epidermal necrolysis, a severe cutaneous drug reaction.

V is TRBV11-2 and J is TRBJ1-1. The V gene's germline CDR1 is SGHAT and CDR2 FQNNGV. The CDR3 has 14 amino acids. CDR3 loop: CASSLEEGNTEAFF. Filled out from reference TRBV11-2 and TRBJ1-1, the complete variable domain reads EAGVAQSPRYKIIEKRQSVAFWCNPISGHATLYWYQQILGQGPKLLIQFQNNGVVDDSQLPKDRFSAERLKGVDSTLKIQPAKLEDSAVYLCASSLEEGNTEAFFGQGTRLTVV.

The rearrangement links TRBV27 to TRBJ2-5; TCRdb's assignment of TRBD1 cannot be checked, as there is no DNA. The V gene's germline CDR1 is MNHEY and CDR2 SMNVEV (reference sequence). The CDR3 length is 13 residues. CDR3 sequence: CASSHGAWETQYF.

The chain uses TRBV29-1 and TRBJ2-7; TCRdb names TRBD2, which stays unverified in the absence of DNA. Germline V CDR1 and CDR2: SQVTM, ANQGSEA. The CDR3 contains 14 residues. CDR3 in amino acids: CSVEVGLVQGEQYF.

The chain carries TRBV4-1 and TRBJ1-4. This CDR3 spans 14 amino acids. The germline V gene has CDR1 MGHRA and CDR2 YSYEKL. The CDR3 sequence is CASSQVITNEKLFF.

The chain recombines TRBV29-1 with TRBJ1-2; absent DNA, TCRdb's TRBD1 call cannot be checked. The CDR3 totals 14 residues. Germline V lookup: CDR1 SQVTM, CDR2 ANQGSEA. The chain's CDR3 is CSVTGTGGLDGYTF.